A single TCR beta chain is shown here with its context. CDR3 length: 14 amino acids. Per germline, CDR1 LGHDT and CDR2 YNNKEL (reference sequence). V lost 5 bases and J lost 0, with 10 bases in between. Scientists amplified the TCR beta CDR3 regions from RNA transcripts. The library came from an HTBI-primed first-round RT-PCR and a second-round multiplex PCR. Via MiXCR, TCRdb re-called the multiplex PCR reads, giving one row per CDR3 protein. The data contain over a million distinct CDR3 sequences, less than 45% of them singletons. The sample is drawn from a study of Graves' ophthalmopathy and Graves' hyperthyroidism.

The receptor's source is an adult man with Graves' hyperthyroidism. The V gene is TRBV3-1, the J gene TRBJ1-2; no reliable D call. The material sequenced was peripheral blood or thyroid tissue (not recorded which). The CDR3 sequence: CASSDEATNYGYTF. The CDR3 DNA is TGTGCCAGCAGCGATGAAGCGACTAACTATGGCTACACCTTC.